The clone carrying this TCR beta chain was recorded only once. Here immunoSEQ multiplex PCR was the method, and the copy in TCRdb shows in-frame clones only, minus some. The sample has around 80,000 clones, 95% to 99% seen once. Germline assignment: CDR1 SSHAT and CDR2 FNYEAQ (reference sequence). V lost 2 bases to trimming and J lost 2 bases, with 12 bases between them. The CDR3 has 15 amino acids. This sample is drawn from a study of technical replicates of blood from a handful of donors. This clonotype was sampled from a human donor in good health. This chain joins TRBV7-7 and TRBJ2-5; no firm D call. Sequencing was performed on T cells isolated from PBMCs. The CDR3 here is CASSLMSGAQETQYF. Here the CDR3 DNA reads TGTGCCAGCAGCTTAATGTCAGGCGCACAAGAGACCCAGTACTTC.